The next 26 T cell receptor beta chains were all read from a single sample in a study of T cell repertoires in aging, cancer and after chemotherapy. A mixed TRB-A/B primer pool amplified rearranged TRB by multiplex touch-down PCR. Each CDR3 protein is one row after TCRdb ran MiXCR on the multiplex PCR reads. The data show more than 2,000 distinct CDR3 sequences, with 20% seen just once and 8% to 8.5% held by the top ten. TCR beta rearrangements were amplified from peripheral blood genomic DNA. Sequencing was carried out using blood. These receptors all stem from a human donor with a solid tumor.

Comments on this clonotype: This may be a read error: a much more frequent sequence differs by one nucleotide. The gene calls are TRBV18 and TRBJ2-4; TRBD1 might be the D (5 bases). CDR1 and CDR2 from the germline V gene are KGHSH and LQKENI. The CDR3 extends over 15 amino acids. In nucleotides, the CDR3 is TGTGCCAGCTCACCGGGGCAAGAAGCCACAAACATTCAGTACTTC. Its protein product is CASSPGQEATNIQYF.

The CDR3 protein is CASSSTAQTGTFGEKLFF. CDR3 coding DNA: TGTGCCAGCAGTTCGACCGCCCAGACAGGTACTTTCGGAGAAAAACTGTTTTTT. This chain links TRBV27 with TRBJ1-4, with TRBD1 as a possible D gene (6 bases). Trimming took off 4 bases at V and 8 bases at J, with 26 bases between the two ends. CDR3 length: 18 amino acids. In germline, CDR1 is MNHEY, CDR2 SMNVEV (reference sequence).

This rearrangement joins TRBV4-3 to TRBJ2-5, with 8 bases aligning to TRBD1. J lost 4 bases, V lost 1 base, and 2 bases had no gene match. There are 14 residues in the CDR3. Germline V lookup: CDR1 LGHNA, CDR2 YSLEER. CDR3 region: CASSQADRGETQYF. DNA of the CDR3: TGCGCCAGCAGCCAAGCCGACAGGGGAGAGACCCAGTACTTC.

This clonotype has only a few counts. CDR3 nucleotides: TGCAGTGCTAGAGGATCCTTGAACACTGAAGCTTTCTTT. Protein product: CSARGSLNTEAFF. The V and J genes are TRBV20-1 and TRBJ1-1, with D unclear. This CDR3 spans 13 amino acids. The V gene's germline CDR1 is DFQATT and CDR2 SNEGSKA (reference sequence). The V gene lost 1 base and the J gene lost 0 bases, with 6 bases spanning the gap.

This clonotype was counted only a few times. V usage is TRBV9 and J usage is TRBJ1-3; no clear D. Per the germline V gene, CDR1 is SGDLS and CDR2 is YYNGEE. The CDR3 has 13 residues. V was trimmed by 2 bases and J by 6 bases, leaving 9 bases between them. The chain's CDR3 is CASSVNDLNTIYF. CDR3 coding DNA: TGTGCCAGCAGCGTCAACGACTTAAACACCATATATTTT.

This clonotype is termed medium-sized (0.01 to 0.1%). This chain uses TRBV4-3 with TRBJ2-2, with 12 bases identical to TRBD2. The V segment lost 0 bases and the J segment 7 bases; nucleotides outside the gene matches: 6. Germline V lookup: CDR1 LGHNA, CDR2 YSLEER. This CDR3 is built from 17 residues. The DNA of the CDR3 is TGCGCCAGCAGCCAAGAGCTAGCGGGGGGGCTGGACGGGGAGCTGTTTTTT. It codes for CASSQELAGGLDGELFF.

This clonotype rates as medium-sized (0.01 to 0.1%). This chain joins TRBV5-4 and TRBJ2-3, with D maybe TRBD1 (5 bases). Germline CDR1 reads SGHNT; CDR2 reads YYREEE (reference sequence). The V end lost 4 bases, the J end lost 5 bases, and 14 bases lay between the germline ends. The CDR3 has 14 residues. The CDR3 spells CASSTGPGRDTQYF. For the CDR3, the DNA is TGTGCCAGCAGCACAGGACCCGGAAGAGATACGCAGTATTTT.

The genes are TRBV29-1 and TRBJ2-1; 7 nucleotides match TRBD2. This CDR3 comprises 11 residues. In germline, CDR1 is SQVTM, CDR2 ANQGSEA. After removal of 7 bases from V and 12 bases from J, the junction contained 9 bases not matched to a gene. This CDR3 reads CSADSGDTQFF. The CDR3 DNA reads as TGCAGCGCTGACAGCGGGGATACGCAGTTCTTC.

This clonotype is judged medium-sized. The chain joins TRBV4-1 to TRBJ1-4, with D hard to call. From germline, CDR1 is MGHRA and CDR2 YSYEKL. The length of the CDR3 is 15 residues. The V and J ends lost 5 bases and 3 bases respectively, with 13 bases between them. CDR3 loop: CASSLEERPNEKLFF. CDR3 nucleotides: TGCGCCAGCAGCTTAGAGGAACGTCCTAATGAAAAACTGTTTTTT.

By sample share, this clonotype is medium-sized. V and J are TRBV4-3 and TRBJ1-5; 9 nucleotides agree with TRBD1. V gave up 3 bases and J gave up 2 bases; unmatched junction bases: 2. This CDR3 spans 15 amino acids. Per germline, CDR1 LGHNA and CDR2 YSLEER. CDR3 in amino acids: CASSQDRGRNQPQHF. For the CDR3, the DNA is TGCGCCAGCAGCCAGGACAGGGGACGCAATCAGCCCCAGCATTTT.

This clonotype showed up just a few times. The chain is built from TRBV11-1 and TRBJ2-6, with D perhaps TRBD1 (7 bases). CDR1 SGHAT and CDR2 FQDESV come from the germline V gene (reference sequence). CDR3 length: 17 amino acids. The V end lost 4 bases, the J end lost 0 bases, and 13 bases lay between the germline ends. CDR3 region: CASSSGGLFSGANVLTF. Written as DNA, the CDR3 is TGTGCCAGCAGCTCAGGGGGGTTGTTCTCTGGGGCCAACGTCCTGACTTTC.

This clonotype is medium-sized. This chain connects TRBV5-1 to TRBJ2-7, with D possibly matching TRBD1 (5 bases). Between the trimmed V and J ends, which lost 2 bases and 8 bases, there was a span of 20 bases. Germline CDR1 is SGHRS and CDR2 is YFSETQ. The CDR3 runs 15 residues. The CDR3 protein is CASSLDQGVGFKQYF. The CDR3 DNA reads as TGCGCCAGCAGCTTAGACCAGGGTGTTGGTTTCAAGCAGTACTTC.

In its sample, this clonotype is medium-sized. V gene TRBV6-1 combines with J gene TRBJ1-4; no firm D call. Trimming pared 1 base from V and 5 bases from J, leaving 5 bases between. CDR3 length equals 13 residues. Germline CDR1 MNHNS, CDR2 SASEGT. CDR3 DNA sequence: TGTGCCAGCAGTGAAGTGAGGAATGAAAAACTGTTTTTT. Protein: CASSEVRNEKLFF.

In this sample, this clonotype is large. The rearrangement links TRBV15 to TRBJ2-1; 11 positions match TRBD2. From germline, CDR1 is LNHNV and CDR2 YYDKDF (reference sequence). V lost 5 bases, J lost 7 bases, and 10 bases stayed unmatched. CDR3 size: 16 residues. In DNA, the CDR3 is TGTGCCACCAGCGTCCTTAGCGGGGGGGCTAAGAATGAGCAGTTCTTC. Its translation is CATSVLSGGAKNEQFF.

This clonotype rates as large. One end of the junction does not line up with germline, which may come from a read error. This chain joins TRBV6-5 and TRBJ2-1; D is unclear. Germline CDR1 is MNHEY and CDR2 is SVGAGI. This CDR3 has 13 amino acids. The CDR3 region is CASSYSRGNGQFF. CDR3 nucleotide sequence: TGTGCCAGCAGTTACTCTCGTGGGAATGGGCAGTTCTTC.

About this clonotype itself: The junction departs from germline at one end; a sequencing error may be responsible. This sequence joins TRBV11-1 and TRBJ2-5, with a weak D call TRBD2 (6 bases). Germline V gene sequence: CDR1 SGHAT, CDR2 FQDESV (reference sequence). CDR3 length: 13 amino acids. The CDR3 protein is CASTAGIQETKYF. CDR3 sequence (DNA): TGTGCCAGCACCGCGGGGATCCAAGAGACCAAGTACTTC.

The chain links TRBV5-1 to TRBJ1-6; 11 nucleotides agree with TRBD1. J lost 10 bases, V lost 4 bases, and 7 bases had no gene match. The germline V gene has CDR1 SGHRS and CDR2 YFSETQ. This CDR3 has 15 residues. CDR3 sequence (DNA): TGCGCCAGCAGCGCCTCCGGGACAGGGGGATCACCCCTCCACTTT. Translated: CASSASGTGGSPLHF.

In DNA, the CDR3 is TGCAGTGCTAGAGACCCCACCGATCAGCCCCAGCATTTT. The encoded protein is CSARDPTDQPQHF. The chain joins TRBV20-1 to TRBJ1-5; D gene uncertain. Trimming stripped 0 bases from V and 5 bases from J, with 8 bases between. The V gene's germline CDR1 is DFQATT and CDR2 SNEGSKA (reference sequence). The CDR3 contains 13 residues.

This clonotype came up a few times. The CDR3 loop is CASSERGAGEKLFF. The DNA for the CDR3 is TGCGCCAGCAGTGAGAGGGGCGCCGGTGAAAAACTGTTTTTT. The gene calls are TRBV10-1 and TRBJ1-4, with TRBD1 as a possible D gene (5 bases). Per germline, CDR1 WNHNN and CDR2 SYGVQD (reference sequence). Deletions cut 2 bases from V and 7 bases from J, with 11 bases between. The CDR3 runs 14 residues.

This clonotype is categorized as medium-sized. The gene calls are TRBV20-1 and TRBJ1-2; D uncertain. CDR1 and CDR2 from the germline V gene are DFQATT and SNEGSKA (reference sequence). The CDR3 loop spans 13 amino acids. Trimming removed 3 bases at V and 3 bases at J, with 11 bases between. The CDR3 DNA sequence: TGCAGTGCTAGCACCGGACTGCACTATGGCTACACCTTC. Translating gives CSASTGLHYGYTF.

This clonotype appeared once. The chain carries TRBV20-1 and TRBJ2-7; TRBD1 matches at 9 bases. CDR3 size: 17 residues. Trimming at V came to 4 bases and at J to 1 base, leaving 14 bases not matched to a gene. The germline V gene encodes CDR1 DFQATT and CDR2 SNEGSKA (reference sequence). The CDR3 sequence: CSATRTGTGRTSYEQYV. CDR3 nucleotide sequence: TGCAGTGCTACCCGGACAGGGACAGGGAGGACATCCTACGAGCAGTACGTC.

By share, this clonotype ranks as medium-sized (0.01 to 0.1%). This chain uses TRBV10-3 with TRBJ1-6; perhaps TRBD1 as D (5 bases). The CDR3 is 21 residues long. The V gene lost 0 bases and the J gene lost 13 bases, with 34 bases spanning the gap. Germline V gene lookup returns CDR1 ENHRY and CDR2 SYGVKD. The CDR3 coding sequence is TGTGCCATCAGTGAGTCGTTTTCCCGACAGAAGATACATCTCCTAGGTTTCCCCCTCCACTTT. This codes for CAISESFSRQKIHLLGFPLHF.

This clonotype qualifies as medium-sized. For the CDR3, the DNA is TGTGCCAGCAGCTTAGGGACTAGAGGAGACAATGAGCAGTTCTTC. It specifies CASSLGTRGDNEQFF. This sequence joins TRBV7-6 and TRBJ2-1; 7 nucleotides line up with TRBD2. This CDR3 is built from 15 residues. Germline CDR1 is SGHVS and CDR2 is FNYEAQ. V lost 1 base, J lost 5 bases, and 5 bases stayed unmatched.

By share of the sample, this clonotype is medium-sized. The chain recombines TRBV6-1 with TRBJ1-1, with D perhaps matching TRBD1 (5 bases). V was cut by 6 bases and J by 5 bases, with 10 bases left in between. This CDR3 has 12 amino acids. Germline V gives CDR1 MNHNS, CDR2 SASEGT. CDR3 loop: CASRKGETEAFF. The DNA of the CDR3 is TGTGCCAGCAGGAAAGGGGAAACTGAAGCTTTCTTT.

The V gene is TRBV27, the J gene TRBJ2-5; TRBD2 matches 15 bases. The ends lost 5 bases at V and 5 bases at J; junction bases unmatched: 12. CDR3 length equals 18 residues. Looked up from germline, CDR1 is MNHEY and CDR2 is SMNVEV (reference sequence). The CDR3 coding sequence is TGTGCCAGCAGTAGAATTCGGACTAGCGGGAGGGGATGGGAGACCCAGTACTTC. Translated: CASSRIRTSGRGWETQYF.

This clonotype has more than one count but fewer than ten. V usage is TRBV12-5 and J usage is TRBJ2-2, with a weak D call TRBD1 (6 bases). The germline gives CDR1 LGHNT, CDR2 FRNRAP. The CDR3 is 15 residues long. The ends were cut back, 1 base at V and 2 bases at J, with 8 bases in the middle. The CDR3 DNA reads TGTGCTAGTGGTTTGGGACAGGCTAACACCGGGGAGCTGTTTTTT. This translates into CASGLGQANTGELFF. Combining the CDR3 with reference TRBV12-5 and TRBJ2-2 gives the whole variable domain DARVTQTPRHKVTEMGQEVTMRCQPILGHNTVFWYRQTMMQGLELLAYFRNRAPLDDSGMPKDRFSAEMPDATLATLKIQPSEPRDSAVYFCASGLGQANTGELFFGEGSRLTVL.